Included here is one T cell receptor (beta chain) sequence, with context. The antigen is unknown. This sample stems from a study of T cell responses to AZD1222 COVID-19 vaccine. Profiling relied on immunoSEQ multiplex PCR, and the TCRdb table lists in-frame clones only, not all of them. The repertoire has approximately 120,000 clones, 88% of them found once; the top ten carry around 13%. Points from the study as a whole: Repertoire sampling was restricted to post-peak T cell response timepoints. Donors were largely white British and mainly female; clonal diversity was possibly underestimated. Baseline seropositives among AZD1222 recipients totaled only five or six.

Germline V gene data show CDR1 as MDHEN and CDR2 as SYDVKM. This CDR3 region has 13 residues. V shed 5 bases and J shed 3 bases, with 8 bases lying between them. The sequence was collected from an adult in good health. The material was peripheral blood, obtained on day 0 of MenACWY control vaccination. V and J are TRBV28 and TRBJ1-5; perhaps TRBD1 as D (6 bases). The CDR3 DNA reads as TGTGCCAGCAGTGGACAGCTCAATCAGCCCCAGCATTTT. Protein sequence: CASSGQLNQPQHF.